The 30 T cell receptor beta chains listed next were all sequenced from one sample in a study of shared clonotypes between healthy human individuals. Profiled with immunoSEQ multiplex PCR; TCRdb holds only in-frame clones, not every one. This sample has 520,000 or so clones, with about four fifths found just once. Sequenced input: PBMCs. These receptors were obtained from a woman aged 40 to 50 in good health. Some clones in this sample may be carry-over from other donors' samples.

Note on this clone: Within the sample, other DNA sequences also encode this same CDR3. The chain employs TRBV5-1 and TRBJ2-1; perhaps TRBD2 as D (5 bases). This CDR3 comprises 16 residues. With 0 bases removed from V and 0 bases from J, the gap between germline ends came to 10 bases. Germline V CDR1 and CDR2: SGHRS, YFSETQ. The CDR3 bases are TGCGCCAGCAGCTTGGTAGCGAGCGGCTCCTACAATGAGCAGTTCTTC. This translates into CASSLVASGSYNEQFF.

This clone was recorded a few times. The chain recombines TRBV10-3 with TRBJ1-1; TRBD1 agrees at 7 bases. CDR1 and CDR2 from the germline V gene are ENHRY and SYGVKD. The CDR3 extends over 13 amino acids. Trimming at V came to 4 bases and at J to 1 base, leaving 0 bases not matched to a gene. CDR3 DNA sequence: TGTGCCATCAGTGGACAGGGGAACACTGAAGCTTTCTTT. Translating gives CAISGQGNTEAFF.

This sequence joins TRBV11-2 and TRBJ1-2; 9 bases align to TRBD1. This CDR3 region has 14 residues. The germline V gene has CDR1 SGHAT and CDR2 FQNNGV. With V trimmed by 5 bases and J by 5 bases, 6 bases remained unmatched. The CDR3 protein is CASSKGQGGYGYTF. The CDR3 nucleotides read TGTGCCAGCAGCAAGGGACAGGGAGGATATGGCTACACCTTC.

The V call is TRBV2, the J call TRBJ1-1; D ambiguous. V dropped 3 bases and J dropped 8 bases, with 10 bases sitting between them. CDR1 SNHLY and CDR2 FYNNEI come from the germline V gene. There are 12 residues in the CDR3. DNA of the CDR3: TGTGCCAGCAGTGAGGCCAGGAGCGAAGCTTTCTTT. Its translation: CASSEARSEAFF.

V and J are TRBV4-2 and TRBJ1-2, with D tentatively TRBD1 (6 bases). This CDR3 spans 16 amino acids. V was clipped by 0 bases and J by 8 bases, with 19 bases between them. Per germline, CDR1 LGHNA and CDR2 YNFKEQ. DNA of the CDR3: TGTGCCAGCAGCCAAGACGAAGACAGGCAACGTACCGGCTACACCTTC. It is translated as CASSQDEDRQRTGYTF.

The CDR3 sequence: CATSREGVNEQFF. Here the CDR3 DNA reads TGTGCCACCAGCAGAGAGGGTGTCAATGAGCAGTTCTTC. The chain combines TRBV15 with TRBJ2-1; D is unclear. Trimming shortened V by 0 bases and J by 6 bases, and 6 bases separated the two germline ends. Germline V CDR1 and CDR2: LNHNV, YYDKDF (reference sequence). The CDR3 runs to 13 residues. Full variable domain (outside the CDR3, taken from reference TRBV15 and TRBJ2-1): DAMVIQNPRYQVTQFGKPVTLSCSQTLNHNVMYWYQQKSSQAPKLLFHYYDKDFNNEADTPDNFQSRRPNTSFCFLDIRSPGLGDTAMYLCATSREGVNEQFFGPGTRLTVL.

The gene calls are TRBV7-6 and TRBJ1-2; D possibly corresponds to TRBD1 (5 bases). CDR1 is SGHVS and CDR2 is FNYEAQ in the germline V gene. The CDR3 is made up of 16 amino acids. Deletions cut 5 bases from V and 8 bases from J, with 24 bases between. CDR3 nucleotides: TGTGCCAGCAGCCCAGAGGTGGTAGCAGGGACCGACGGCTACACCTTC. Its protein is CASSPEVVAGTDGYTF.

The chain recombines TRBV18 with TRBJ1-1, with D possibly TRBD1 on 5 matching bases. The CDR3 is made up of 14 amino acids. CDR1 KGHSH and CDR2 LQKENI come from the germline V gene. V dropped 2 bases and J dropped 4 bases, with 11 bases sitting between them. CDR3 coding DNA: TGTGCCAGCTCACCAAGCAGGGAAGGCACTGAAGCTTTCTTT. Its protein is CASSPSREGTEAFF.

This clone was recorded once. The chain uses TRBV29-1 and TRBJ2-3; D is unresolved. The ends were cut back, 5 bases at V and 1 base at J, with 7 bases in the middle. The CDR3 covers 12 residues. CDR1 SQVTM and CDR2 ANQGSEA come from the germline V gene. CDR3 DNA: TGCAGCGTTCATCCCGGCACAGATACGCAGTATTTT. As protein: CSVHPGTDTQYF.

The CDR3 bases are TGTGCCAGTAGTATATCCCCTTTGCGGGAGCTCGGCCGCGGTTCCCACAATGAGCAGTTCTTC. It encodes CASSISPLRELGRGSHNEQFF. The chain has TRBV19 and TRBJ2-1; 7 bases line up with TRBD2. The CDR3 length is 21 residues. The V gene's germline CDR1 is LNHDA and CDR2 SQIVND (reference sequence). V lost 2 bases, J lost 5 bases, and 24 bases stayed unmatched.

Remarks on this clone: With a far larger clone one base away, a read error is the likely cause. The chain is built from TRBV2 and TRBJ2-1; 10 positions agree with TRBD1. Germline values: CDR1 SNHLY, CDR2 FYNNEI. V shed 1 base, J shed 5 bases, and the junction held 2 bases outside the gene matches. The CDR3 extends over 15 amino acids. This CDR3 is CASSEEGQGNNEQFF. In DNA form, the CDR3 reads TGTGCCAGCAGTGAAGAGGGACAGGGGAACAATGAGCAGTTCTTC.

This clone was recorded a few times. V is TRBV19 and J is TRBJ1-2; D perhaps matches TRBD1 (6 bases). Germline CDR1 and CDR2: LNHDA and SQIVND (reference sequence). The length of the CDR3 is 14 residues. Trimming took off 1 base at V and 5 bases at J, with 11 bases between the two ends. CDR3 in amino acids: CASSIGTALYGYTF. CDR3 in DNA: TGTGCCAGTAGTATAGGGACAGCGTTATATGGCTACACCTTC.

The V gene is TRBV2, the J gene TRBJ1-1; TRBD1 agrees at 8 bases. The CDR3 covers 16 residues. The V gene's germline CDR1 is SNHLY and CDR2 FYNNEI. V trimming: 4 bases; J trimming: 11 bases; junction bases outside the gene matches: 18. The CDR3 DNA is TGTGCCAGCAGTGTGGTGCAGGGGGCCGATGGGGTCCTTGCTTTCTTT. Encoded protein: CASSVVQGADGVLAFF.

V gene TRBV30 combines with J gene TRBJ2-7, with 12 bases matching TRBD2. With 2 bases clipped from V and 6 bases from J, the junction kept 8 bases outside the gene matches. In germline, CDR1 is GTSNPN, CDR2 SVGIG (reference sequence). There are 15 residues in the CDR3. The CDR3 nucleotides are TGTGCCTGGAGTACTGGACTAGCGGGACCCCTCGAGCAGTACTTC. This codes for CAWSTGLAGPLEQYF. Full variable domain (missing parts from reference TRBV30 and TRBJ2-7): SQTIHQWPATLVQPVGSPLSLECTVEGTSNPNLYWYRQAAGRGLQLLFYSVGIGQISSEVPQNLSASRPQDRQFILSSKKLLLSDSGFYLCAWSTGLAGPLEQYFGPGTRLTVT.

The rearrangement joins TRBV6-4 to TRBJ1-5; TRBD1 agrees at 8 bases. CDR3 length: 16 amino acids. Trimming at V came to 1 base and at J to 5 bases, leaving 7 bases not matched to a gene. Germline V gene data show CDR1 as MRHNA and CDR2 as SNTAGT. The CDR3 here is CASSDLGQGEDQPQHF. CDR3 sequence (DNA): TGTGCCAGCAGTGACTTAGGACAGGGTGAGGATCAGCCCCAGCATTTT.

J is TRBJ2-1 and V is TRBV5-4; D is perhaps TRBD2 (6 bases). The V and J ends lost 9 bases and 0 bases respectively, with 13 bases between them. This CDR3 is built from 14 residues. Germline values: CDR1 SGHNT, CDR2 YYREEE (reference sequence). The CDR3 region has the DNA TGTGCCACCCGGGGCGGGAACTCCTACAATGAGCAGTTCTTC. Amino acid sequence: CATRGGNSYNEQFF. The whole variable domain, filled in from reference TRBV5-4 and TRBJ2-1, reads ETGVTQSPTHLIKTRGQQVTLRCSSQSGHNTVSWYQQALGQGPQFIFQYYREEENGRGNFPPRFSGLQFPNYSSELNVNALELDDSALYLCATRGGNSYNEQFFGPGTRLTVL.

The rearrangement uses TRBV28 and TRBJ2-5; 7 nucleotides agree with TRBD1. Germline trimming cut 1 base from V and 1 base from J; bases unmatched to any gene: 3. CDR1 and CDR2 (germline): MDHEN, SYDVKM. CDR3 length: 15 amino acids. CDR3 in amino acids: CASSLYTGVQETQYF. The CDR3 nucleotides read TGTGCCAGCAGTTTATATACAGGGGTCCAAGAGACCCAGTACTTC.

Remarks on this clone: The same CDR3 can be traced to other DNA sequences in this sample. The chain has TRBV28 and TRBJ2-7, with TRBD1 matching over 8 bases. The CDR3 consists of 15 residues. CDR1 is MDHEN and CDR2 is SYDVKM in the germline V gene. Trimming removed 5 bases from V and 2 bases from J; junction bases left unmatched: 8. This CDR3 reads CASSTPGQGTYEQYF. Written as DNA, the CDR3 is TGTGCCAGCAGTACCCCCGGACAGGGAACCTACGAGCAGTACTTC.

V gene TRBV5-5 combines with J gene TRBJ2-7; 7 bases agree with TRBD1. This CDR3 region has 15 residues. Germline CDR1 and CDR2: SGHKS and YYEKEE (reference sequence). The ends lost 2 bases at V and 2 bases at J; junction bases unmatched: 7. Here the CDR3 DNA reads TGTGCCAGCAGCTTCAGGGTGCAGGGGGCCTACGAGCAGTACTTC. Translated, it gives CASSFRVQGAYEQYF.

The rearrangement joins TRBV6-6 to TRBJ2-1; D not resolved. The CDR3 runs to 13 residues. Trimming cost V 0 bases and J 6 bases, with 6 bases left between them. Germline-derived CDR1 and CDR2 are MNHNY and SVGAGI (reference sequence). The CDR3 protein is CASSYSPTNEQFF. The DNA for the CDR3 is TGTGCCAGCAGTTACTCGCCTACCAATGAGCAGTTCTTC.

This chain's CDR3 is CASSLDGASGDRGELFF. CDR3 coding DNA: TGTGCCAGCAGCTTAGACGGGGCTAGCGGGGATCGCGGGGAGCTGTTTTTT. J is TRBJ2-2 and V is TRBV11-3, with 9 bases identical to TRBD2. The CDR3 has 17 amino acids. The V gene end was trimmed by 0 bases and the J gene end by 7 bases; junction bases not matched to a gene: 9. CDR1 is SGHNT and CDR2 is YENEEA in the germline V gene.

This clone was counted only a few times. CDR3 amino acids: CASSEDRGSNSPLHF. CDR3 coding DNA: TGTGCCAGCAGTGAGGACAGGGGCAGTAATTCACCCCTCCACTTT. This chain joins TRBV6-4 and TRBJ1-6; 9 nucleotides agree with TRBD1. Trimming cost V 3 bases and J 6 bases; bases outside gene matches: 3. This CDR3 has 15 amino acids. Germline loops: CDR1 MRHNA, CDR2 SNTAGT.

Here the CDR3 DNA reads TGCAGCGTTGGAGTAGGCCCCTACGAGCAGTACTTC. Translation gives CSVGVGPYEQYF. The chain recombines TRBV29-1 with TRBJ2-7; no clear D gene. CDR3 size: 12 residues. CDR1 and CDR2 (germline): SQVTM, ANQGSEA. Trimming removed 4 bases from V and 2 bases from J, with 9 bases in between.

This chain joins TRBV30 and TRBJ2-7, with 7 bases matching TRBD1. The CDR3 length is 15 residues. V was pared by 4 bases and J by 0 bases, with 9 bases of the junction left unmatched. Germline loops: CDR1 GTSNPN, CDR2 SVGIG (reference sequence). The CDR3 loop is CAWNHPDRVSYEQYF. Here the CDR3 DNA reads TGTGCCTGGAATCACCCCGACAGGGTCTCCTACGAGCAGTACTTC.

The chain couples TRBV4-3 to TRBJ2-3; TRBD2 matches 11 bases. The length of the CDR3 is 18 residues. The germline V gene encodes CDR1 LGHNA and CDR2 YSLEER. The trim removed 0 bases at V and 2 bases at J, leaving 7 bases unmatched. In DNA form, the CDR3 reads TGCGCCAGCAGCCAAGATATGCTAGCGGGAGGATACACAGATACGCAGTATTTT. Translating gives CASSQDMLAGGYTDTQYF.

The chain recombines TRBV11-1 with TRBJ2-1; the match to TRBD2 covers 9 bases. The trim removed 6 bases at V and 9 bases at J, leaving 12 bases unmatched. The CDR3 length is 15 residues. CDR1 and CDR2 from the germline V gene are SGHAT and FQDESV (reference sequence). The CDR3 DNA reads as TGTGCCAGCAGTCGGTTCCCGGGACTAGCACCTGAGCAGTTCTTC. It is translated as CASSRFPGLAPEQFF.

This sequence joins TRBV28 and TRBJ2-5; TRBD2 aligns across 9 bases. Germline values: CDR1 MDHEN, CDR2 SYDVKM. Trimming removed 5 bases from V and 5 bases from J; junction bases left unmatched: 9. This CDR3 contains 15 residues. The chain's CDR3 is CASSNSGSLGETQYF. In DNA, the CDR3 is TGTGCCAGCAGTAATAGCGGGAGCTTGGGGGAGACCCAGTACTTC.

This chain uses TRBV6-6 with TRBJ2-2; D possibly matches TRBD1 or TRBD2 (6 bases each). This CDR3 comprises 15 residues. Germline CDR1 is MNHNY and CDR2 is SVGAGI (reference sequence). V lost 2 bases and J lost 4, with 11 bases in between. Here the CDR3 reads CASSYVQGGTGELFF. The CDR3 DNA reads TGTGCCAGCAGTTACGTACAGGGAGGCACCGGGGAGCTGTTTTTT.

This chain uses TRBV20-1 with TRBJ1-2, with no clear D. Per germline, CDR1 DFQATT and CDR2 SNEGSKA (reference sequence). CDR3 length equals 11 residues. The V end was cut by 3 bases, the J end by 7 bases, with 9 bases between. The CDR3 loop reads CSARERAGYTF. In DNA, the CDR3 is TGCAGTGCTAGGGAGAGGGCTGGCTACACCTTC.

The CDR3 nucleotides are TGTGCCAGCAGCTTAGGGACTAGCGGGAGTTCCCGCGATGAGCAGTTCTTC. Encoded protein: CASSLGTSGSSRDEQFF. The rearrangement joins TRBV7-3 to TRBJ2-1, with TRBD2 identical over 14 bases. The trim removed 2 bases at V and 8 bases at J, leaving 8 bases unmatched. From germline, CDR1 is SGHTA and CDR2 FQGTGA. The CDR3 sequence is 17 residues long.